This T cell receptor beta chain came from a study of blood T cell repertoires in COVID-19. Study-level information: COVID-19 samples collected from the United States, Italy and Spain covered acute and convalescent phases.

Original methodology: Scientists estimated how many nucleated cells there were by amplifying reference gene primers. Profiled with immunoSEQ multiplex PCR; TCRdb holds only in-frame clones, not every one. The D gene and trimming were derived from the DNA, and the V and J assignments and clone size from that table. In the table there are some 50,000 clones, 86% of which are singletons. CDR1 and CDR2 (germline): MGHRA, YSYEKL. The V gene lost 0 bases and the J gene lost 5 bases, with 10 bases spanning the gap. CDR3 size: 15 residues. Sequencing input: peripheral blood. This chain connects TRBV4-1 to TRBJ2-2; perhaps TRBD1 as D (6 bases). The receptor was derived from a man older than 75 with acute or convalescent COVID-19. In nucleotides, the CDR3 is TGCGCCAGCAGCCAAGATCGGCAGGGGACCGGGGAGCTGTTTTTT. Its translation is CASSQDRQGTGELFF.